A selection of T cell receptor beta chains follows, all from one sample in a study of OX40 agonist ivuxolimab in advanced cancers. Only in-frame clones appear in the TCRdb table, and some are missing; sequencing was by immunoSEQ multiplex PCR. Seen here are about 16,000 clones, over 90% observed once, and the top ten hold 6.5% to 8%. This specimen consisted of CD4+ or CD8+ T cells sorted from blood, obtained in a trial of the OX40 agonist ivuxolimab. These receptors were obtained from an adult with an advanced solid tumor such as melanoma, head and neck, liver or kidney cancer. The CDR3 runs from the conserved cysteine through the conserved F or W. A D gene is named only where the DNA matches it firmly. Some rows mark clone size as missing; the rest say once, few, many or name a class of expanded clone.

TRBV11-3	TRBJ2-4	-	-	TGTGCCAGCAGCTACGTACGAGGTCGGGCCAAAAACATTCAGTACTTC	CASSYVRGRAKNIQYF
TRBV28	TRBJ1-2	-	-	TGTGCCAGCAGTTTGTCCGGTTTATATGGCTACACCTTC	CASSLSGLYGYTF
TRBV2	TRBJ2-5	TRBD2	-	TGTGCCAGCAGGAATAGCGGGGTGGTGGAGACCCAGTACTTC	CASRNSGVVETQYF
TRBV25-1	TRBJ1-2	TRBD1	-	TGTGCCAGCAGTGAATATATCCCGACAGGGGATGGCTACACCTTC	CASSEYIPTGDGYTF
TRBV7-9	TRBJ1-3	-	-	TGTGCCAGCAGCGAGGACAGCTTTTCTGGAAACACCATATATTTT	CASSEDSFSGNTIYF
TRBV5-4	TRBJ2-1	TRBD2	-	TGTGCCAGCAGCTCCCGACTAGCGGGGCCAAACAATGAGCAGTTCTTC	CASSSRLAGPNNEQFF
TRBV29-1	TRBJ2-3	TRBD1	-	TGCAGCGTTGAAGGGGGTGGGACAGGGCCCAACACAGATACGCAGTATTTT	CSVEGGGTGPNTDTQYF
TRBV28	TRBJ1-2	-	-	TGTGCCAGCACCCCCTTGGTAGGGCCCCGTAGAGGCTACACCTTC	CASTPLVGPRRGYTF
TRBV9	TRBJ1-1	-	-	TGTGCCAGCAGCGTTAGGGCTGGGTACACTGAAGCTTTCTTT	CASSVRAGYTEAFF
TRBV7-6	TRBJ1-1	TRBD1	-	TGTGCCAGCAGCCAGGGGGCAACCACTGAAGCTTTCTTT	CASSQGATTEAFF
TRBV6-6	TRBJ2-3	-	-	TGTGCCAGCAGTTACGTAGTGGCAGATACGCAGTATTTT	CASSYVVADTQYF
TRBV7-9	TRBJ1-1	-	few	TGTGCCAGCAGCAAGGCGATGAACACTGAAGCTTTCTTT	CASSKAMNTEAFF
TRBV7-6	TRBJ2-1	TRBD2	-	TGTGCCAGCAGCCCCCTCCCCGGGACTAGCGGGTGGGGTGAGCAGTTCTTC	CASSPLPGTSGWGEQFF
TRBV9	TRBJ2-7	TRBD2	-	TGTGCCAGCAGCGTAGCGACTAGCGGTTACGAGCAGTACTTC	CASSVATSGYEQYF
TRBV6-1	TRBJ2-7	-	-	TGTGCCAGCAGTGAAGCGCGGGGAACCTACGAGCAGTACTTC	CASSEARGTYEQYF
TRBV9	TRBJ2-5	-	-	TGTGCCAGCAGCTCCCCGAGGGCGGGGGCCGGCCTTAGGGAGACCCAGTACTTC	CASSSPRAGAGLRETQYF
TRBV6-1	TRBJ1-1	-	-	TGTGCCAGCGGATCCCCCTTTAGTACTGAAGCTTTCTTT	CASGSPFSTEAFF
TRBV2	TRBJ2-1	TRBD2	-	TGTGCCAGCAGCGCGGGTGGGACTAGCGGGAGAGATGAGCAGTTCTTC	CASSAGGTSGRDEQFF
TRBV29-1	TRBJ2-3	-	-	TGCAGCGTTGATAAAGATACGCAGTATTTT	CSVDKDTQYF
TRBV9	TRBJ2-7	TRBD1	-	TGTGCCAGCAGCCCGACAGGGAGCAGCTCCCACGAGCAGTACTTC	CASSPTGSSSHEQYF
TRBV5-3	TRBJ1-6	-	-	TGTGCCAGAAGCTTGGGAGGGGGGACCTCCTATAATTCACCCCTCCACTTT	CARSLGGGTSYNSPLHF
TRBV7-6	TRBJ2-2	-	-	TGTGCCAGCAGCACTGGCACCGGGGAGCTGTTTTTT	CASSTGTGELFF
TRBV14	TRBJ1-6	-	once	TGTGCCAGCAGCCATTCTCAGGGTTTATCACCCCTCCACTTT	CASSHSQGLSPLHF
TRBV6-5	TRBJ2-7	-	-	TGTGCCAGCAGACCGGGACATGCCTACGAGCAGTACTTC	CASRPGHAYEQYF
TRBV12-5	TRBJ1-1	TRBD1	few	TGTGCTAGTGGTCTGACAGGGACGAACACTGAAGCTTTCTTT	CASGLTGTNTEAFF
TRBV5-1	TRBJ2-2	-	-	TGCGCCAGCAGCCAAGGGACCGTTAAGGAGCTGTTTTTT	CASSQGTVKELFF
TRBV18	TRBJ1-3	-	-	TGTGCCAGCTCACCTGAGGGAGGCTTCTCTGGAAACACCATATATTTT	CASSPEGGFSGNTIYF
TRBV19	TRBJ2-1	TRBD2	-	TGTGCCAGGCGAGGCGGGAGGGTCGAGGGCTCCTACAATGAGCAGTTCTTC	CARRGGRVEGSYNEQFF
TRBV27	TRBJ2-7	TRBD1	-	TGTGCCAGCACATACCTCCCCCTAGGACAGGGAAACGAGCAGTACTTC	CASTYLPLGQGNEQYF
TRBV5-1	TRBJ2-7	-	-	TGCGCCAGCAGCTTTCGGACAGCCGGGCCCTATCTTAGGGAGCAGTACTTC	CASSFRTAGPYLREQYF
TRBV12-5	TRBJ2-7	-	-	TGTGCTAGTGGTTTGCCCCCATTC	CASGLPPF
TRBV28	TRBJ2-7	-	-	TGTGCCAGCAGTTTAGGGTTGCTCATCTCCTCCGAGCAGTACTTC	CASSLGLLISSEQYF
TRBV5-4	TRBJ2-3	-	-	TGTGCCAGCAGCGGAACCGGGCCCTTCGGACCAGATACGCAGTATTTT	CASSGTGPFGPDTQYF
TRBV27	TRBJ2-1	TRBD2	once	TGTGCCAGCAGTCCCCTAGCGGGGTCCTACAATGAGCAGTTCTTC	CASSPLAGSYNEQFF
TRBV9	TRBJ1-6	-	-	TGTGCCAGCAGCGTAGATTGGACCCTAGGTTCACCCCTCCACTTT	CASSVDWTLGSPLHF
TRBV5-1	TRBJ1-4	-	-	TGCGCCAGCAGCTTCAGTGGGGCTAATGAAAAACTGTTTTTT	CASSFSGANEKLFF
TRBV2	TRBJ2-7	-	-	TGTGCCAGAGGGGGGACGGGGTACGGGCAGTACTTC	CARGGTGYGQYF
TRBV28	TRBJ2-3	TRBD2	once	TGTGCCAGCAGTTGGCCCCAAGCGGGAGGCACAGATACGCAGTATTTT	CASSWPQAGGTDTQYF
TRBV7-9	TRBJ1-2	-	-	TGTGCCAGCAGCGGGCAAGGCAGGTCGTCCCTCGCCACGCAGGGCTACACCTTC	CASSGQGRSSLATQGYTF
TRBV5-1	TRBJ1-2	-	few	TGCGCCAGCAGCCCCCTACAGGGATCGGCCTATGGCTACACCTTC	CASSPLQGSAYGYTF
TRBV13	TRBJ2-1	TRBD2	-	TGTGCCAGCAGCAATAGCGGGAGGGCCAGCAATGAGCAGTTCTTC	CASSNSGRASNEQFF
TRBV27	TRBJ2-4	-	-	TGTGCCAGCAGTCCGCTTAGGGGGGGCACCGCGGCCAAAAACATTCAGTACTTC	CASSPLRGGTAAKNIQYF
TRBV15	TRBJ2-1	TRBD1	medium-sized	TGTGCCACCAGCAGGGCGGCCGGACAGGGTGTCGTTGAGCAGTTCTTC	CATSRAAGQGVVEQFF
TRBV15	TRBJ2-7	-	-	TGTGCCACCAGCAGAGAAATTGGGCTTGTCCACGAGCAGTACTTC	CATSREIGLVHEQYF
TRBV4-2	TRBJ2-7	TRBD2	-	TGTGCCAGCAGCCAAGAGGCTAGCGGGGTGAGCTCCTACGAGCAGTACTTC	CASSQEASGVSSYEQYF
TRBV25-1	TRBJ2-7	-	-	TGTGCCAGCAGTTGGGCCTACGAGCAGTACTTC	CASSWAYEQYF